This T cell receptor (beta chain) was sequenced for a study of OX40 agonist ivuxolimab in advanced cancers. Study-level information: Dose-escalation patients were diagnosed with hepatocellular carcinoma, melanoma, renal cell cancer or head and neck cancer. Partial responses were recorded for three patients, including one with hepatocellular carcinoma and two with cutaneous melanoma. The mean age was about 61 years, ranging from about 20 to 90, with less than 90% of participants male. Broader study findings: Which antigen the expanded peripheral T cells recognized is unknown.

Only in-frame clones appear in the TCRdb table, and some are missing; sequencing was by immunoSEQ multiplex PCR. The table has 150,000 to 180,000 clones, roughly 94% seen once; the top ten hold under 0.4%. A word on this clone: Its target is unknown.

Source: CD4+ or CD8+ T cells sorted from blood, taken in a trial of the OX40 agonist ivuxolimab. The source is an adult with an advanced solid tumor such as melanoma, head and neck, liver or kidney cancer.

As DNA, the CDR3 is TGTGCCAGTAGCAAGGATAGAAATCAGCCCCAGCATTTT. Translation: CASSKDRNQPQHF. The rearrangement joins TRBV19 to TRBJ1-5; D is unclear. The V end lost 6 bases, the J end lost 4 bases, and 10 bases lay between the germline ends. CDR1 and CDR2 (germline): LNHDA, SQIVND (reference sequence). CDR3 length: 13 residues.